This T cell receptor (beta chain) was obtained from a study of identical twins. As regards this clonotype: Its antigen is unknown.

V was trimmed by 0 bases and J by 6 bases, leaving 9 bases between them. Germline V gives CDR1 SGHVS, CDR2 FNYEAQ. This CDR3 has 14 amino acids. TCRdb reprocessed the 5' RACE reads with MiXCR, giving one entry per CDR3 protein. Among over 550,000 distinct CDR3 sequences, roughly 7.2% were seen once, and the ten largest hold 1.6%. Study-level points and caveats: When twins shared out-of-frame alpha sequences, those sequences had excess low generation probability.

These data were also filed under a second study, of yellow fever vaccine responses in identical twins. This second study notes: Each twin's T cell response to the vaccine was reported to look partly convergent and partly personalized.

This sequence joins TRBV7-6 and TRBJ2-1; D not certain. This receptor was taken from a woman in her late teens or twenties in good health. The sample was PBMCs. The CDR3 is CASSLAPDGNEQFF. The DNA for the CDR3 is TGTGCCAGCAGCTTAGCGCCAGACGGCAATGAGCAGTTCTTC.